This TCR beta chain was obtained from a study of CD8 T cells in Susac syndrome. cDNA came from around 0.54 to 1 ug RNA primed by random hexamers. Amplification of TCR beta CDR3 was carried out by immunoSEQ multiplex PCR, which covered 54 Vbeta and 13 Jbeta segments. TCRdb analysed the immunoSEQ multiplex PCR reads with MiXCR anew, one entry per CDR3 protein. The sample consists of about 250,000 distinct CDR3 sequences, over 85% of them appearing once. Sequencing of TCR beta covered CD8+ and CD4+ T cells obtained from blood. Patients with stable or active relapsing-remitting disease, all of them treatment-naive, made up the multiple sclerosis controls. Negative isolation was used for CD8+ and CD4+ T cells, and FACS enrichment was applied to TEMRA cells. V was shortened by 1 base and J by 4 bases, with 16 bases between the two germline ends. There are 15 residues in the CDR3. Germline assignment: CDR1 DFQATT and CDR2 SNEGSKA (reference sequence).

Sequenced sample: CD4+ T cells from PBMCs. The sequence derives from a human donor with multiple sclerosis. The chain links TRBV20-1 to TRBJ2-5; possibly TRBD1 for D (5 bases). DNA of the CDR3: TGCAGTGCTAGAGCAGGGTCGAGGCAGGGAGAGACCCAGTACTTC. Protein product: CSARAGSRQGETQYF.